Described below is a single T cell receptor (beta chain) sequence and its context. Its antigen target is currently unknown. No quality values exist for individual bases; no much larger clone is one base distant. This sample includes further DNA sequences coding for the same CDR3. This sample was included in a study of T cell responses to AZD1222 COVID-19 vaccine (dated by TCRdb to about 2021). In the study overall: AZD1222 recipients given second doses at about 4 weeks or at about 12 weeks were pooled, since spike-specific TCR depth and breadth were not found to differ between the two schedules. TCR sequencing was performed for 230 to 250 trial participants, of whom about 200 were given two doses of AZD1222 and around 25 were given two doses of MenACWY control vaccine. Trial participants were enrolled by age into 18-55, 56-69 and 70-plus year subgroups, with about 150, 28 and 57 TCR-sequenced participants respectively.

Taken with the paper, the label for time point translates to: baseline before first vaccination. Vaccinee samples came from UK trials COV001 and COV002, including a single-blind randomized controlled phase 2/3 trial of AZD1222 (ChAdOx1 nCoV-19) in healthy adults. Trial participant PBMC samples were collected at day 0 and day 28 after the second dose for TCRbeta chain sequencing. Study-level results and caveats: Because no day 14 peak-response samples were available, repertoires were characterized only after the peak T cell response. The 56-69-year group was small, and its depth increase did not reach significance, likely because of low power. Conclusions about previously exposed vaccinees are limited, since just six AZD1222 recipients were seropositive for SARS-CoV-2 at baseline. Spike-specific TCR breadth and depth rose significantly after two AZD1222 doses compared with day 0 and with MenACWY recipients. Participants were mostly white British and included more females than males, and it was suggested by the authors that clonal diversity may have been underestimated. Reportedly, almost half of the unique spike-specific TCRs recognized epitopes lying outside the regions that are mutated in the B.1.351 and B.1.1.7 variants. The vaccine-associated CD4 TCRs covered the entire spike protein, and the dominant responses fell in regions 160-218 and 743-854.

From the cysteine up to the phenylalanine, the CDR3 has a length of 14 residues. The sequence is cut down to CDR3 DNA, 42 bases in frame from base 1. CDR1 and CDR2 are drawn from the germline V gene (reference sequence): LNHDA, SQIVND. From V the trimming removes 3 bases and from J it removes 5 bases, while the gene matches leave 0 bases of the junction unaccounted for. The CDR3 regions of human TCRbeta chains were analyzed by immunosequencing. The authors' analysis ran thus. Repertoire TCRs were matched against a reference library of SARS-CoV-2-specific TCRs generated with the MIRA antigen-specificity platform. Breadth meant the fraction of unique TCRs that were SARS-CoV-2-associated, whereas depth meant the fraction of total T cells that were SARS-CoV-2-associated. Using the MIRA data, each spike-specific TCR was mapped to the spike region that the TCR reacts to and placed in a CD4 or CD8 class. Log10-transformed breadth and depth values were compared by one-way ANOVA with Sidak's multiple comparisons tests. The clones in this table, taken by TCRdb from immuneACCESS, are in-frame only. Not every clone is retained; where verified, under half of the shortfall comes from an unresolved V gene, and the cause of the rest is unknown. The V and J calls and clone size are taken from that table; D and trimming were inferred from the DNA. In all, the sample holds some 140,000 clones, and approximately 90% of those were seen once. Of the sample, roughly 3.1% is held by the ten largest clones.

The rearrangement joined TRBV19 to TRBJ2-2; 10 bases in between match TRBD1. Sequencing was performed on peripheral blood, taken on day 0 of AZD1222 vaccination. The clonotype was recovered from an adult in good health. The CDR3 loop reads CASSMGQGTGELFF. In nucleotide form, the sequence is TGTGCCAGTAGTATGGGACAGGGGACCGGGGAGCTGTTTTTT.